The 18 T cell receptor beta chains below come from one sample, sequenced in a study of blood T cell repertoires in COVID-19. Clones were read by immunoSEQ multiplex PCR, and TCRdb kept only the in-frame ones, dropping some. This sample yields about 140,000 clones, of which roughly 80% are seen a single time; about a tenth belongs to the top ten. The sample consisted of peripheral blood. These receptors were taken from a man in his fifties or sixties who had recovered from COVID-19.

The chain carries TRBV7-3 and TRBJ2-3; the match to TRBD2 covers 8 bases. Germline CDR1 and CDR2: SGHTA and FQGTGA. This CDR3 has 16 residues. With V trimmed by 4 bases and J by 2 bases, 8 bases remained unmatched. Here the CDR3 DNA reads TGTGCCAGCAGCTCTCCCGGGACTAGACTCACAGATACGCAGTATTTT. This encodes CASSSPGTRLTDTQYF.

The CDR3 loop is CASSLDVGGNEKLFF. CDR3 in DNA: TGTGCCAGCAGCTTGGACGTGGGGGGTAATGAAAAACTGTTTTTT. The V gene is TRBV5-4, the J gene TRBJ1-4, with D perhaps TRBD1 (5 bases). Germline CDR1 and CDR2: SGHNT and YYREEE (reference sequence). The V end was cut by 0 bases, the J end by 4 bases, with 10 bases between. The CDR3 runs 15 residues.

The rearrangement links TRBV2 to TRBJ2-3; TRBD2 might be the D (6 bases). The V and J ends lost 6 bases and 0 bases respectively, with 16 bases between them. Per the germline V gene, CDR1 is SNHLY and CDR2 is FYNNEI. The CDR3 length is 16 residues. CDR3 amino acids: CASSGPGLVSTDTQYF. The CDR3 nucleotides are TGTGCCAGCAGCGGCCCGGGACTGGTTAGCACAGATACGCAGTATTTT.

This clone was found once. The chain joins TRBV6-6 to TRBJ1-5, with D possibly matching TRBD1 (5 bases). In germline, CDR1 is MNHNY, CDR2 SVGAGI (reference sequence). The V gene lost 7 bases and the J gene lost 2 bases, with 12 bases spanning the gap. This CDR3 comprises 14 residues. The CDR3 is CASNSVQGNQPQHF. CDR3 DNA: TGTGCCAGCAACTCCGTACAGGGCAATCAGCCCCAGCATTTT.

This sequence joins TRBV6-5 and TRBJ2-4, with D unresolved. The length of the CDR3 is 14 residues. With 4 bases removed from V and 4 bases from J, the gap between germline ends came to 11 bases. Germline V gene sequence: CDR1 MNHEY, CDR2 SVGAGI. The CDR3 DNA sequence: TGTGCCAGCAGTTCCCATAGAATGAAAAACATTCAGTACTTC. Encoded protein: CASSSHRMKNIQYF.

V gene TRBV7-2 combines with J gene TRBJ2-3; 8 nucleotides line up with TRBD2. J gave up 13 bases and V 3 bases, and 9 bases lay outside the gene matches. Per the germline V gene, CDR1 is SGHTA and CDR2 is FQGNSA. The CDR3 is 13 residues long. The CDR3 DNA reads TGTGCCAGCAGCTTCCCCGGGACTAGTTTGGAGTATTTT. Encoded protein: CASSFPGTSLEYF.

V and J are TRBV3-1 (or the pseudogene TRBV3-2) and TRBJ1-1; a possible D gene is TRBD1 (6 bases). In germline, CDR1 is LGHDT, CDR2 YNNKEL (reference sequence). V shed 2 bases and J shed 2 bases, with 12 bases lying between them. This CDR3 spans 15 amino acids. CDR3 loop: CASSQNPGHNTEAFF. The CDR3 DNA sequence: TGTGCCAGCAGCCAAAATCCGGGACACAACACTGAAGCTTTCTTT.

The chain recombines TRBV30 with TRBJ1-1; D is unresolved. Germline V gene sequence: CDR1 GTSNPN, CDR2 SVGIG (reference sequence). The CDR3 runs to 11 residues. The V and J ends lost 5 bases and 5 bases respectively, with 9 bases between them. The CDR3 here is CAWGVATEAFF. As DNA, the CDR3 is TGTGCCTGGGGAGTTGCGACTGAAGCTTTCTTT.

The chain recombines TRBV15 with TRBJ1-5; possible D gene TRBD1, 5 bases. The germline V gene has CDR1 LNHNV and CDR2 YYDKDF (reference sequence). The V and J ends lost 1 base and 2 bases respectively, with 12 bases between them. The CDR3 runs to 16 residues. The CDR3 coding sequence is TGTGCCACCAGCAGAGTGGGGCTTAGGGGCAATCAGCCCCAGCATTTT. The encoded protein is CATSRVGLRGNQPQHF.

The V and J genes are TRBV24-1 and TRBJ2-2, with D maybe TRBD2 (6 bases). The CDR3 totals 12 residues. The germline CDR1 and CDR2 sequences are KGHDR and SFDVKD. Trimming took 12 bases from V and 4 from J, leaving 11 bases between them. CDR3 sequence (DNA): TGTGCCGGGACCGGGGGCACCGGGGAGCTGTTTTTT. As protein: CAGTGGTGELFF.

CDR3 DNA: TGTGCCAGTAGTGGGGGACTAGTTGGGACAGATACGCAGTATTTT. Translating gives CASSGGLVGTDTQYF. This chain joins TRBV19 and TRBJ2-3; TRBD2 aligns across 8 bases. From germline, CDR1 is LNHDA and CDR2 SQIVND (reference sequence). The CDR3 has 15 residues. V lost 5 bases and J lost 3; bases outside the gene matches: 7.

V gene TRBV4-1 combines with J gene TRBJ2-7, with TRBD2 as a possible D gene (5 bases). The CDR3 runs 14 residues. CDR1 is MGHRA, CDR2 YSYEKL, per germline. The V gene lost 3 bases and the J gene lost 1 base, with 10 bases spanning the gap. In nucleotides, the CDR3 is TGCGCCAGCAGCCACCTAGGGAGTTCCTACGAGCAGTACTTC. Residues: CASSHLGSSYEQYF.

The rearrangement joins TRBV14 to TRBJ2-2; D not resolved. Deletions cut 6 bases from V and 2 bases from J, with 10 bases between. Germline values: CDR1 SGHDN, CDR2 FVKESK. The CDR3 has 14 residues. The CDR3 is CASSRSYNTGELFF. The CDR3 bases are TGTGCCAGCAGTCGCAGTTATAACACCGGGGAGCTGTTTTTT. Supplemented by reference TRBV14 and TRBJ2-2, the full variable domain reads EAGVTQFPSHSVIEKGQTVTLRCDPISGHDNLYWYRRVMGKEIKFLLHFVKESKQDESGMPNNRFLAERTGGTYSTLKVQPAELEDSGVYFCASSRSYNTGELFFGEGSRLTVL.

This clone was seen only once. The rearrangement links TRBV7-2 to TRBJ1-4; 7 bases map to TRBD1. The CDR3 covers 16 residues. Trimming took 6 bases from V and 5 from J; bases not matched to a gene: 12. Germline V gives CDR1 SGHTA, CDR2 FQGNSA. The CDR3 sequence: CASSSRQGTVNEKLFF. The CDR3, as DNA: TGTGCCAGCAGTTCCCGACAGGGCACCGTAAATGAAAAACTGTTTTTT. The variable domain in full, with the rest retrieved from reference TRBV7-2 and TRBJ1-4, is GAGVSQSPSNKVTEKGKDVELRCDPISGHTALYWYRQSLGQGLEFLIYFQGNSAPDKSGLPSDRFSAERTGGSVSTLTIQRTQQEDSAVYLCASSSRQGTVNEKLFFGSGTQLSVL.

The chain carries TRBV9 and TRBJ1-2; TRBD1 aligns across 8 bases. CDR1 SGDLS and CDR2 YYNGEE come from the germline V gene. Trimming cost V 4 bases and J 4 bases; bases outside gene matches: 6. The length of the CDR3 is 14 residues. CDR3 residues: CASSPTGGSYGYTF. The CDR3, as DNA: TGTGCCAGCAGCCCTACAGGGGGTAGCTATGGCTACACCTTC.

The chain combines TRBV6-5 with TRBJ2-5; 9 bases match TRBD2. V lost 2 bases and J lost 5; bases outside the gene matches: 6. Germline CDR1 and CDR2: MNHEY and SVGAGI. The CDR3 is made up of 15 amino acids. The CDR3 DNA reads as TGTGCCAGCAGTTACAGTGGTAGCGGGGGTGAGACCCAGTACTTC. Protein sequence: CASSYSGSGGETQYF.

This chain joins TRBV7-2 and TRBJ1-3, with 7 bases fitting TRBD1. Germline assignment: CDR1 SGHTA and CDR2 FQGNSA. Trimming at V came to 3 bases and at J to 2 bases, leaving 7 bases not matched to a gene. This CDR3 has 16 residues. Written as DNA, the CDR3 is TGTGCCAGCAGCTTCAACCCCGGGACAGCTGGAAACACCATATATTTT. Its translation is CASSFNPGTAGNTIYF.

The gene calls are TRBV11-1 and TRBJ1-6; no definite D call. V gave up 4 bases and J gave up 8 bases, with 9 bases separating them. This CDR3 has 13 amino acids. The germline CDR1 and CDR2 sequences are SGHAT and FQDESV (reference sequence). Written as DNA, the CDR3 is TGTGCCAGCAGCTCGAACCCAGATTCACCCCTCCACTTT. Residues: CASSSNPDSPLHF.